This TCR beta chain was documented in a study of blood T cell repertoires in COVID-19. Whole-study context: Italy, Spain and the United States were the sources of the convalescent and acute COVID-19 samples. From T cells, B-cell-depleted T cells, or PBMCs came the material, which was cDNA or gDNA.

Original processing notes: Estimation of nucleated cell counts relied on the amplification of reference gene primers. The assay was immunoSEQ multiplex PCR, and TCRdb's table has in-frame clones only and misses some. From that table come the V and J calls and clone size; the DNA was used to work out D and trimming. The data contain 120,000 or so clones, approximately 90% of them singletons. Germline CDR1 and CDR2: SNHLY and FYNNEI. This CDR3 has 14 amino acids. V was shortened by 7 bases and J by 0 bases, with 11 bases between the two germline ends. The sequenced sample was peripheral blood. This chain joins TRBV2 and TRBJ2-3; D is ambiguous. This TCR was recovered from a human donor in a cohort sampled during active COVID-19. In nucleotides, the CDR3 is TGTGCCAGCAAACCCGAGCCTAGCACAGATACGCAGTATTTT. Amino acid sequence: CASKPEPSTDTQYF.